Shown below are 11 T cell receptor beta chains from a single sample sequenced in a study of Graves' ophthalmopathy and Graves' hyperthyroidism. Scientists amplified the TCR beta CDR3 regions from RNA transcripts. HTBI-primed first-round RT-PCR preceded second-round multiplex PCR. A single record per CDR3 protein comes from TCRdb applying MiXCR to the multiplex PCR reads. The sample consists of roughly 1.1 million distinct CDR3 sequences, about two fifths of them appearing once. Sequenced input: peripheral blood or thyroid tissue (not recorded which). The receptors originated from an adult man with Graves' hyperthyroidism.

The chain combines TRBV15 with TRBJ1-2; weak D call: TRBD1 (5 bases). CDR1 is LNHNV, CDR2 YYDKDF, per germline (reference sequence). V lost 2 bases and J 12 bases, leaving 19 bases between the germline ends. This CDR3 region has 14 residues. As DNA, the CDR3 is TGTGCCACCAGCAGACAGCGGGGCTTCTATGGAAACACCTTC. This translates into CATSRQRGFYGNTF.

This clonotype was observed many times. This chain uses TRBV2 with TRBJ1-4; D is unresolved. The germline V and J ends were trimmed by 4 bases and 0 bases, with 12 bases remaining between them. CDR1 is SNHLY and CDR2 is FYNNEI in the germline V gene. The CDR3 contains 16 residues. CDR3 coding DNA: TGTGCCAGCAGTGGTCAGATAACAGCAACTAATGAAAAACTGTTTTTT. Its protein product is CASSGQITATNEKLFF.

There are many counts of this clonotype. The rearrangement joins TRBV7-8 to TRBJ2-7; 11 nucleotides align to TRBD1. There are 17 residues in the CDR3. Germline loops: CDR1 SGHVS, CDR2 FQNEAQ. Unmatched junction bases numbered 4, after V lost 0 bases and J lost 0 bases. CDR3 nucleotides: TGTGCCAGCAGCTTAGCCGGACAGGGGGCGGCCTCCTACGAGCAGTACTTC. Translated, it gives CASSLAGQGAASYEQYF.

As concerns this clonotype: A much larger clone lies one base from this, so it may be a read error. The chain couples TRBV19 to TRBJ1-4; TRBD1 might be the D (5 bases). V was shortened by 6 bases and J by 5 bases, with 16 bases between the two germline ends. Germline CDR1 LNHDA, CDR2 SQIVND (reference sequence). The CDR3 totals 15 residues. CDR3 in DNA: TGTGCCAGTAGAACCCAACGGGGGACGAATGAAAAACTGTTTTTT. This encodes CASRTQRGTNEKLFF.

The chain employs TRBV5-1 and TRBJ2-7, with 9 bases aligning to TRBD1. V was clipped by 1 base and J by 7 bases; unmatched bases: 9. This CDR3 has 15 amino acids. Germline assignment: CDR1 SGHRS and CDR2 YFSETQ. DNA of the CDR3: TGCGCCAGCAGCTTGTTTGGGACAGGGAAATGGGAGCAGTACTTC. Translating it yields CASSLFGTGKWEQYF.

The J gene is TRBJ1-4, the V gene TRBV6-5; D not resolved. The germline gives CDR1 MNHEY, CDR2 SVGAGI. This CDR3 is 17 amino acids long. V was shortened by 0 bases and J by 0 bases, with 11 bases between the two germline ends. The CDR3 sequence is CASSYSPGSATNEKLFF. The CDR3 DNA is TGTGCCAGCAGTTACTCACCCGGCAGTGCAACTAATGAAAAACTGTTTTTT.

As to this clonotype: Possible read error: a much larger clone is one base away. V is TRBV20-1 and J is TRBJ2-5, with 7 nucleotides matching TRBD1. CDR3 length equals 14 residues. Germline CDR1 reads DFQATT; CDR2 reads SNEGSKA (reference sequence). The CDR3 here is CSARHDRVAETQSF. The CDR3 DNA is TGCAGTGCGAGACACGACAGGGTCGCAGAGACCCAGTCCTTC.

In its sample, this clonotype was seen once. The genes are TRBV7-8 and TRBJ2-5; 7 bases fit TRBD1. The CDR3 sequence is 17 residues long. CDR1 is SGHVS and CDR2 is FQNEAQ in the germline V gene. The J segment lost 2 bases and the V segment lost 3 bases, leaving 12 bases of the junction unmatched. The DNA of the CDR3 is TGTGCCAGCAGCTTGGTAGACAGGGAACCTGGGCAAGAGACCCAGTACTTC. This encodes CASSLVDREPGQETQYF.

The chain recombines TRBV6-5 with TRBJ1-2; 9 positions agree with TRBD1. There are 14 residues in the CDR3. The ends lost 6 bases at V and 4 bases at J; junction bases unmatched: 6. Germline assignment: CDR1 MNHEY and CDR2 SVGAGI. Here the CDR3 DNA reads TGTGCCAGCAGGCTCCCGGGACAGGGCTATGGCTACACCTTC. This translates into CASRLPGQGYGYTF.

The rearrangement uses TRBV30 and TRBJ1-4, with D unresolved. The CDR3 consists of 12 residues. The germline V gene has CDR1 GTSNPN and CDR2 SVGIG (reference sequence). Trimming took off 3 bases at V and 4 bases at J, with 6 bases between the two ends. In nucleotides, the CDR3 is TGTGCCTGGAGCGTAAATAATGAAAAACTGTTTTTT. Translation gives CAWSVNNEKLFF.

At least ten counts were recorded for this clonotype. CDR3 nucleotides: TGTGCCAGCAGCCTGGACAGGGTCAATCAGCCCCAGCATTTT. Protein: CASSLDRVNQPQHF. J is TRBJ1-5 and V is TRBV2, with TRBD1 identical over 8 bases. Germline V gives CDR1 SNHLY, CDR2 FYNNEI. CDR3 length: 14 amino acids. V trimming: 6 bases; J trimming: 3 bases; junction bases outside the gene matches: 4.